Below, 22 T cell receptor beta chains from the same sample are listed, as sequenced in a study of response to subunit inactivated influenza vaccine. MiXCR was run by TCRdb on the RT-PCR reads, yielding one entry per CDR3 protein. The sample shows 500,000 to 650,000 distinct CDR3 sequences, 6.5% to 8% of them seen only once. This material consisted of PBMCs from blood, taken around 2 years after vaccination. Source of these receptors: a man aged 50-75 years who received an inactivated influenza vaccine.

This clonotype turned up a few times. V usage is TRBV5-1 and J usage is TRBJ2-6, with 8 bases aligning to TRBD1. Germline V lookup: CDR1 SGHRS, CDR2 YFSETQ. CDR3 length equals 15 residues. J gave up 2 bases and V 4 bases, and 2 bases lay outside the gene matches. Here the CDR3 DNA reads TGCGCCAGCAGCATGACAGGGGCTGGGGCCAACGTCCTGACTTTC. This codes for CASSMTGAGANVLTF.

This clonotype was seen at least ten times. The rearrangement links TRBV5-1 to TRBJ1-1, with 9 positions matching TRBD1. The germline V gene encodes CDR1 SGHRS and CDR2 YFSETQ. The V and J ends lost 4 bases and 7 bases, in that order; junction bases with no gene match: 5. The CDR3 has 13 residues. The CDR3 nucleotides read TGCGCCAGCAGCGGGACAGGGTATGATGAAGCTTTCTTT. Its protein is CASSGTGYDEAFF.

This clonotype was seen a few times. The V gene is TRBV5-1, the J gene TRBJ2-1; 7 bases align to TRBD1. Trimming at V came to 0 bases and at J to 2 bases, leaving 5 bases not matched to a gene. Germline CDR1 and CDR2: SGHRS and YFSETQ. This CDR3 comprises 16 residues. In DNA, the CDR3 is TGCGCCAGCAGCTTGGTTGGAACAGGGGCCTACAATGAGCAGTTCTTC. It translates to CASSLVGTGAYNEQFF.

The V gene is TRBV5-4, the J gene TRBJ2-5; tentatively, D is TRBD1 (5 bases). Deletions cut 4 bases from V and 4 bases from J, with 20 bases between. The CDR3 has 16 amino acids. Per germline, CDR1 SGHNT and CDR2 YYREEE (reference sequence). Written as DNA, the CDR3 is TGTGCCAGCAGCCTGGCAAGAGTCACAGGCGGAGAGACCCAGTACTTC. Amino acid sequence: CASSLARVTGGETQYF.

The rearrangement joins TRBV4-2 to TRBJ2-3; 13 bases align to TRBD2. Germline trimming cut 3 bases from V and 5 bases from J; bases unmatched to any gene: 11. This CDR3 region has 18 residues. From germline, CDR1 is LGHNA and CDR2 YNFKEQ. The CDR3 nucleotides read TGTGCCAGCAGCCACCACCCAACTAGCGGGGGGGCGGAAGATACGCAGTATTTT. Encoded protein: CASSHHPTSGGAEDTQYF.

At least ten counts were recorded for this clonotype. The chain is built from TRBV6-2 or TRBV6-3 and TRBJ2-5, with a weak D call TRBD1 (5 bases). CDR1 MNHEY and CDR2 SVGEGT come from the germline V gene. The CDR3 is made up of 14 amino acids. The germline V and J ends were trimmed by 4 bases and 13 bases, with 22 bases remaining between them. The CDR3 DNA reads TGTGCCAGCAGTTCGTCGGTCCTTCAAGGGGTTCGGTACTTC. It encodes CASSSSVLQGVRYF.

This clonotype was counted many times. The V and J genes are TRBV4-1 and TRBJ2-3; TRBD1 matches 9 bases. Germline CDR1 MGHRA, CDR2 YSYEKL. V gave up 6 bases and J gave up 3 bases; unmatched junction bases: 7. CDR3 size: 15 residues. DNA of the CDR3: TGCGCCAGCAGACGCGCGGGACAGGGTACAGATACGCAGTATTTT. Protein sequence: CASRRAGQGTDTQYF.

This clonotype was observed at least ten times. The chain has TRBV4-2 and TRBJ2-1; D remains ambiguous. The CDR3 contains 15 residues. Trimming took 3 bases from V and 3 from J, leaving 12 bases between them. CDR1 and CDR2 from the germline V gene are LGHNA and YNFKEQ. CDR3 in DNA: TGTGCCAGCAGCCAGGGGTCCTGGGACTACAATGAGCAGTTCTTC. It translates to CASSQGSWDYNEQFF.

This clonotype has a handful of counts. The genes are TRBV10-3 and TRBJ2-7, with D hard to call. This CDR3 spans 13 amino acids. V lost 4 bases, J lost 3 bases, and 10 bases lay in between. Germline values: CDR1 ENHRY, CDR2 SYGVKD. CDR3 loop: CAISVSLSYEQYF. In DNA form, the CDR3 reads TGTGCCATCAGTGTTTCTCTAAGCTACGAGCAGTACTTC.

In this sample, this clonotype turned up many times. V is TRBV29-1 and J is TRBJ2-7; 9 nucleotides align to TRBD2. The CDR3 is made up of 13 amino acids. Trimming cost V 7 bases and J 6 bases; bases outside gene matches: 10. The germline CDR1 and CDR2 sequences are SQVTM and ANQGSEA. The CDR3 sequence: CSATGTSLGEQYF. The CDR3 bases are TGCAGCGCTACCGGGACTAGCTTGGGCGAGCAGTACTTC.

J is TRBJ2-7 and V is TRBV7-9, with 7 positions matching TRBD2. The germline V gene has CDR1 SEHNR and CDR2 FQNEAQ (reference sequence). V lost 6 bases to trimming and J lost 3 bases; unmatched junction nucleotides: 8. The CDR3 is made up of 14 amino acids. The CDR3 sequence is CASSYASGVYEQYF. The CDR3 bases are TGTGCCAGCAGTTATGCTAGCGGTGTCTACGAGCAGTACTTC.

This clonotype was detected many times. The chain couples TRBV12-3 or TRBV12-4 to TRBJ2-3; the D call may be TRBD1 or TRBD2 (5 bases each). The CDR3 contains 14 residues. The V end was cut by 1 base, the J end by 4 bases, with 9 bases between. CDR3 protein: CASSLVGTSDTQYF. The DNA of the CDR3 is TGTGCCAGCAGTTTAGTGGGGACCTCAGATACGCAGTATTTT.

This clonotype has more than one count but fewer than ten. The chain joins TRBV7-9 to TRBJ1-4; TRBD1 is a possible D gene (6 bases). V shed 6 bases and J shed 8 bases, with 13 bases lying between them. Germline CDR1 reads SEHNR; CDR2 reads FQNEAQ (reference sequence). This CDR3 has 13 amino acids. As DNA, the CDR3 is TGTGCCAGCAGGAGGGGGGCTGACGAAAAACTGTTTTTT. Translating it yields CASRRGADEKLFF.

This clonotype appeared many times. The chain joins TRBV20-1 to TRBJ2-3; 11 nucleotides line up with TRBD2. This CDR3 region has 15 residues. Germline CDR1 is DFQATT and CDR2 is SNEGSKA (reference sequence). With 6 bases clipped from V and 0 bases from J, the junction kept 5 bases outside the gene matches. The CDR3 sequence: CSAAGLAESTDTQYF. CDR3 nucleotides: TGCAGTGCCGCGGGACTAGCGGAAAGCACAGATACGCAGTATTTT.

The chain couples TRBV20-1 to TRBJ2-1, with 9 bases fitting TRBD2. The V segment lost 5 bases and the J segment 3 bases; nucleotides outside the gene matches: 14. This CDR3 is 17 amino acids long. Germline V gene data show CDR1 as DFQATT and CDR2 as SNEGSKA (reference sequence). CDR3 sequence reads: CSARNDRIAGVYNEQFF. CDR3 bases: TGCAGTGCTCGAAACGATCGTATAGCGGGGGTCTACAATGAGCAGTTCTTC.

V and J are TRBV5-6 and TRBJ2-5; no clear D gene. In germline, CDR1 is SGHDT, CDR2 YYEEEE. The ends were cut back, 5 bases at V and 1 base at J, with 12 bases in the middle. The CDR3 has 14 amino acids. The CDR3 loop is CASRGMGFQETQYF. The CDR3 region has the DNA TGTGCCAGCAGAGGGATGGGTTTCCAAGAGACCCAGTACTTC.

CDR3 bases: TGCAGTGCTAGACGCGGTATTTCCTACAATGAGCAGTTCTTC. This codes for CSARRGISYNEQFF. The chain is built from TRBV20-1 and TRBJ2-1; D is ambiguous. CDR3 length: 14 residues. V shed 2 bases and J shed 1 base, with 9 bases lying between them. Germline V gene sequence: CDR1 DFQATT, CDR2 SNEGSKA (reference sequence).

This clonotype was counted ten times or more. This sequence joins TRBV6-1 and TRBJ2-3; 9 bases are shared with TRBD1. This CDR3 contains 16 residues. Germline-derived CDR1 and CDR2 are MNHNS and SASEGT. V gave up 8 bases and J gave up 3 bases; unmatched junction bases: 12. The CDR3 reads CASSLSDRGITDTQYF. CDR3 DNA sequence: TGTGCCAGCTCCCTATCGGACAGGGGAATAACAGATACGCAGTATTTT.

This clonotype has more than one count but fewer than ten. The CDR3 region is CSVSPRQTNTEAFF. CDR3 DNA: TGCAGCGTTAGCCCCCGGCAGACGAACACTGAAGCTTTCTTT. This chain connects TRBV29-1 to TRBJ1-1; no reliable D call. The CDR3 is 14 amino acids. Per germline, CDR1 SQVTM and CDR2 ANQGSEA. V was pared by 5 bases and J by 1 base, with 14 bases between.

This clonotype was counted at least ten times. V usage is TRBV15 and J usage is TRBJ2-3, with TRBD1 matching over 10 bases. The CDR3 contains 16 residues. Trimming at V came to 0 bases and at J to 3 bases, leaving 3 bases not matched to a gene. Germline CDR1 reads LNHNV; CDR2 reads YYDKDF (reference sequence). The CDR3 DNA follows: TGTGCCACCAGCAGAGATCGACAGGGGGCAACAGATACGCAGTATTTT. It is translated as CATSRDRQGATDTQYF.

The J gene is TRBJ2-5, the V gene TRBV12-3 or TRBV12-4; no clear D. The V and J ends lost 3 bases and 2 bases respectively, with 10 bases between them. CDR3 size: 14 residues. CDR3 DNA sequence: TGTGCCAGCAGTTTCGAATCCGCACAAGAGACCCAGTACTTC. Translating gives CASSFESAQETQYF.

The sample holds many counts of this clonotype. The J gene is TRBJ2-1, the V gene TRBV7-2; D is possibly TRBD1 (6 bases). The CDR3 runs 16 residues. V dropped 4 bases and J dropped 0 bases, with 13 bases sitting between them. Per germline, CDR1 SGHTA and CDR2 FQGNSA. The CDR3 coding sequence is TGTGCCAGCAGCTCCCAGGGGAGCGGCTCCTACAATGAGCAGTTCTTC. Translation gives CASSSQGSGSYNEQFF.